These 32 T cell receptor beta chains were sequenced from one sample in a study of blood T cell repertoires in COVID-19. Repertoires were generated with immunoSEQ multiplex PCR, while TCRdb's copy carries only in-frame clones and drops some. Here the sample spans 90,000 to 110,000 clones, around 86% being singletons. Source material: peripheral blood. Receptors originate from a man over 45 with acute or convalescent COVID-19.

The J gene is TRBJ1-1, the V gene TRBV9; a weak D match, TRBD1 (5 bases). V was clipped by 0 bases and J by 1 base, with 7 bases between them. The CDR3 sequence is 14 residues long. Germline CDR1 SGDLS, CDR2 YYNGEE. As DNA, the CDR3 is TGTGCCAGCAGCGTAGTTCAGGGGAACACTGAAGCTTTCTTT. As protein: CASSVVQGNTEAFF.

Here the CDR3 reads CVSGETVQPQHF. DNA of the CDR3: TGTGTCTCGGGGGAAACAGTTCAGCCCCAGCATTTT. The rearrangement links TRBV28 to TRBJ1-5, with D perhaps TRBD1 (5 bases). This CDR3 contains 12 residues. In germline, CDR1 is MDHEN, CDR2 SYDVKM.

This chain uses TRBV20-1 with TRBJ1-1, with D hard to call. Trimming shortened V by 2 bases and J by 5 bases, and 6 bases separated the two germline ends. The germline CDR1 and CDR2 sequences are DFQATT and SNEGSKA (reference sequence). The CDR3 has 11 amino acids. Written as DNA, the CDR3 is TGCAGTGCTAGAACAGCAACTGAAGCTTTCTTT. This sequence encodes CSARTATEAFF.

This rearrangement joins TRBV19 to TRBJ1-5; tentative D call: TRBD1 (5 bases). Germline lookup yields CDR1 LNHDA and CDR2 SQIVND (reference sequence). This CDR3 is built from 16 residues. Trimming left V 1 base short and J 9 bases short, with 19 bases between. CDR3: CASSIAGLFGVSPQHF. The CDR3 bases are TGTGCCAGTAGTATAGCAGGGCTATTTGGGGTGTCGCCCCAGCATTTT.

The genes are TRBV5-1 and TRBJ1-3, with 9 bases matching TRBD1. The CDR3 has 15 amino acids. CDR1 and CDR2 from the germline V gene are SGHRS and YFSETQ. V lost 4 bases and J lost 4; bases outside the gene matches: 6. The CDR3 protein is CASSPRDRAGNTIYF. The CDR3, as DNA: TGCGCCAGCAGCCCCCGGGACAGGGCGGGAAACACCATATATTTT.

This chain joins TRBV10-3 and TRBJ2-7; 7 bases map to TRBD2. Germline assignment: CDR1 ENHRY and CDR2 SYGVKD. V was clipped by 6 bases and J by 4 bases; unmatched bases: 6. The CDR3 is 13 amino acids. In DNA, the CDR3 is TGTGCCATCAGGGGGGGGATCGGGTACGAGCAGTACTTC. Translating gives CAIRGGIGYEQYF.

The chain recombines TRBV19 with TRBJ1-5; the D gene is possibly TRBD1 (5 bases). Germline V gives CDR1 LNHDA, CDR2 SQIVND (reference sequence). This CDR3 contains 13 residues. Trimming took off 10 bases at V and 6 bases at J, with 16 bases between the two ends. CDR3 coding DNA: TGTGCCACTTCGAGGGACTTTCTTCAGCCCCAGCATTTT. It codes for CATSRDFLQPQHF.

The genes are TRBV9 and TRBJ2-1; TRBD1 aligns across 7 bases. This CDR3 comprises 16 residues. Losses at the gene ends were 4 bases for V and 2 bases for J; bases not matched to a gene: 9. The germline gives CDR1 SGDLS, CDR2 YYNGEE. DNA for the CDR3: TGTGCCAGCAGCCGTACCGGGGACAGAACCTACAATGAGCAGTTCTTC. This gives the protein CASSRTGDRTYNEQFF.

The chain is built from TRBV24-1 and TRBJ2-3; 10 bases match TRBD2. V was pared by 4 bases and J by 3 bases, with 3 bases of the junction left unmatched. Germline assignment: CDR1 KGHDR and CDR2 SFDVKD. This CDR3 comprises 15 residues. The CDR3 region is CATSESGRATDTQYF. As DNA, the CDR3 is TGTGCCACCAGTGAAAGCGGGAGGGCGACAGATACGCAGTATTTT.

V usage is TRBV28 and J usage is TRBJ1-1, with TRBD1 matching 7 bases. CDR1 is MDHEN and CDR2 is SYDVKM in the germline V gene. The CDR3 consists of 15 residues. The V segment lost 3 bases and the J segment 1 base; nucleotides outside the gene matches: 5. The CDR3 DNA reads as TGTGCCAGCAGTTTTGCCGACAGGGCGAACACTGAAGCTTTCTTT. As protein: CASSFADRANTEAFF. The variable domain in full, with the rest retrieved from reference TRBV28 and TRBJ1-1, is DVKVTQSSRYLVKRTGEKVFLECVQDMDHENMFWYRQDPGLGLRLIYFSYDVKMKEKGDIPEGYSVSREKKERFSLILESASTNQTSMYLCASSFADRANTEAFFGQGTRLTVV.

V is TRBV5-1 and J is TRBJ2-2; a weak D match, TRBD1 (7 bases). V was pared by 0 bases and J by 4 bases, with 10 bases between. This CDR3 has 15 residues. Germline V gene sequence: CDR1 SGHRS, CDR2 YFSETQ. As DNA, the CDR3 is TGCGCCAGCAGCTTGGGTCAGGGGGGCACCGGGGAGCTGTTTTTT. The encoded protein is CASSLGQGGTGELFF.

In DNA form, the CDR3 reads TGTGCCAGCAGACGAACACAGGAGAGCTCCTACGAGCAGTACTTC. It translates to CASRRTQESSYEQYF. V usage is TRBV7-2 and J usage is TRBJ2-7; a possible D gene is TRBD1 (5 bases). The CDR3 extends over 15 amino acids. V lost 6 bases and J 0 bases, leaving 15 bases between the germline ends. Germline CDR1 and CDR2: SGHTA and FQGNSA.

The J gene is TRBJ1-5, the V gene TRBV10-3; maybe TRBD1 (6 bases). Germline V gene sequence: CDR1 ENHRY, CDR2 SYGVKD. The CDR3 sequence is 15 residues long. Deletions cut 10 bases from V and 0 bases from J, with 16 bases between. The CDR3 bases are TGTGCCACCGTGGACAGTCATTATAGCAATCAGCCCCAGCATTTT. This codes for CATVDSHYSNQPQHF.

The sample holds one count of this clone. The CDR3 sequence: CASSPGDLRYTF. CDR3 DNA: TGTGCCAGCTCACCAGGAGATTTAAGATACACCTTC. The V gene is TRBV18, the J gene TRBJ1-2; D is undetermined. Trimming took off 2 bases at V and 11 bases at J, with 12 bases between the two ends. The CDR3 extends over 12 amino acids. CDR1 KGHSH and CDR2 LQKENI come from the germline V gene.

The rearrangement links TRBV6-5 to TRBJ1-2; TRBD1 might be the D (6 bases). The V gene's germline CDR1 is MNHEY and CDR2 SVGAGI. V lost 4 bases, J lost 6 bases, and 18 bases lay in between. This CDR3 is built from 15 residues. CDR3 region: CASSSGQSARDGYTF. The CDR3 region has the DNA TGTGCCAGCAGTTCCGGACAGTCGGCTAGGGATGGCTACACCTTC.

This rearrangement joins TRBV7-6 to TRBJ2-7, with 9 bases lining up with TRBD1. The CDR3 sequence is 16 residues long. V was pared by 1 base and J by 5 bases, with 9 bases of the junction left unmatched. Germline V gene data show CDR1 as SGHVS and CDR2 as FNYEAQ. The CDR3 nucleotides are TGTGCCAGCAGCTTAGGGTACGGACAGGGGAGAAACGAGCAGTACTTC. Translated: CASSLGYGQGRNEQYF.

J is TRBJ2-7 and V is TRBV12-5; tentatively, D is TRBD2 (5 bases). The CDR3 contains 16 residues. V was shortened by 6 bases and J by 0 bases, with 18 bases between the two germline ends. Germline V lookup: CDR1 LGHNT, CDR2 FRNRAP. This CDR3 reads CASGKRTGIGSYEQYF. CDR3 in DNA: TGTGCTAGTGGCAAAAGGACCGGGATCGGCTCCTACGAGCAGTACTTC.

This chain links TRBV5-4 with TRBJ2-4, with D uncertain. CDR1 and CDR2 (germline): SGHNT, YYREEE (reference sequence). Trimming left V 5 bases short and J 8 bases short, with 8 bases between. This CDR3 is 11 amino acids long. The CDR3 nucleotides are TGTGCCAGCAGTTCATCGGACATTCAGTACTTC. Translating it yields CASSSSDIQYF.

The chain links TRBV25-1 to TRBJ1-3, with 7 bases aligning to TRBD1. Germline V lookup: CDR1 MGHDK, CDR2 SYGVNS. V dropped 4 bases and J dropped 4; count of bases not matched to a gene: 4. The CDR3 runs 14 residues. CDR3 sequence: CASSGTGAGNTIYF. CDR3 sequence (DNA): TGTGCCAGCAGTGGAACAGGGGCCGGAAACACCATATATTTT.

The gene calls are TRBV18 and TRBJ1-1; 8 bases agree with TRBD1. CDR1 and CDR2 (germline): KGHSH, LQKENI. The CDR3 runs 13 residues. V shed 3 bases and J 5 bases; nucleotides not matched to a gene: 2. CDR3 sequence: CASSPTGGTEAFF. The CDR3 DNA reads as TGTGCCAGCTCACCCACAGGGGGGACTGAAGCTTTCTTT.

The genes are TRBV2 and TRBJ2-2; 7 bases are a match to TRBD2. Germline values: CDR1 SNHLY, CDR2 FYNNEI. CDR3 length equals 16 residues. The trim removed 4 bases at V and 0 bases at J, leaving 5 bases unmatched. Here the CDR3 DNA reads TGTGCCAGCAGTGGGGAGGGGCAATCGAACACCGGGGAGCTGTTTTTT. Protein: CASSGEGQSNTGELFF.

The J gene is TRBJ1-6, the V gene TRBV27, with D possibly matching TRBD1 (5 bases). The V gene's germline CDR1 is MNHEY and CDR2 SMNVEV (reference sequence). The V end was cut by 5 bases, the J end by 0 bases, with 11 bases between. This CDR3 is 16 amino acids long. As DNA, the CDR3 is TGTGCCAGCAGTCCTAGGGGCATCTCCTATAATTCACCCCTCCACTTT. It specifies CASSPRGISYNSPLHF.

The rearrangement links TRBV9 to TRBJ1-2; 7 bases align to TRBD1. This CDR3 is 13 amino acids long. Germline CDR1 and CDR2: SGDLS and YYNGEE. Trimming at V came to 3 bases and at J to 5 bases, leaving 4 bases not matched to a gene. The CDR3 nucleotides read TGTGCCAGCAGCGGAGGGGGCTATTATGGCTACACCTTC. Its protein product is CASSGGGYYGYTF.

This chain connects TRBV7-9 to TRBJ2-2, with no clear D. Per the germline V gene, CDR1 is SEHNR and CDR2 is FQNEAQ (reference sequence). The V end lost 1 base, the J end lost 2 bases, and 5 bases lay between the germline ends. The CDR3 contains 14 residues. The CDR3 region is CASSLGQNTGELFF. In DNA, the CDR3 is TGTGCCAGCAGCTTAGGACAAAACACCGGGGAGCTGTTTTTT.

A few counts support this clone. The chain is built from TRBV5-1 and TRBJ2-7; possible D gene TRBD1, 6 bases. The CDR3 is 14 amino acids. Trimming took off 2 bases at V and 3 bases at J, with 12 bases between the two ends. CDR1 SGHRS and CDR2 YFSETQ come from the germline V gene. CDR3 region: CASSLYRDNYEQYF. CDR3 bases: TGCGCCAGCAGCTTATACCGGGACAACTACGAGCAGTACTTC.

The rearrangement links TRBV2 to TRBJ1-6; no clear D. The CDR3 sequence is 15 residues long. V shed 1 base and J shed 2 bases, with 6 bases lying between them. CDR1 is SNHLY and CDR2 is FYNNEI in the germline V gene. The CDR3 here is CASSEGQAYNSPLHF. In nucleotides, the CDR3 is TGTGCCAGCAGTGAAGGGCAGGCCTATAATTCACCCCTCCACTTT.

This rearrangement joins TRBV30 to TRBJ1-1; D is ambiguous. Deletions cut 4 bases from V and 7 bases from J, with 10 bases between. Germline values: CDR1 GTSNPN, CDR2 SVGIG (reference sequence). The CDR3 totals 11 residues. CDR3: CAWNSEVEAFF. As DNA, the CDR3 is TGTGCCTGGAATTCTGAGGTTGAAGCTTTCTTT. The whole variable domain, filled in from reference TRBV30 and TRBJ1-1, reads SQTIHQWPATLVQPVGSPLSLECTVEGTSNPNLYWYRQAAGRGLQLLFYSVGIGQISSEVPQNLSASRPQDRQFILSSKKLLLSDSGFYLCAWNSEVEAFFGQGTRLTVV.

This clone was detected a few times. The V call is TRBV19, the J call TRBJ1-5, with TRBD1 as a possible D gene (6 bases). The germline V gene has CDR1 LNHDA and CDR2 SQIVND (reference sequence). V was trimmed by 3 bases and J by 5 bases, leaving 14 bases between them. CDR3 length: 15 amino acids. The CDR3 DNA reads TGTGCCAGTAGTATTGGCGGGGGCCCGCATCAGCCCCAGCATTTT. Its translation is CASSIGGGPHQPQHF.

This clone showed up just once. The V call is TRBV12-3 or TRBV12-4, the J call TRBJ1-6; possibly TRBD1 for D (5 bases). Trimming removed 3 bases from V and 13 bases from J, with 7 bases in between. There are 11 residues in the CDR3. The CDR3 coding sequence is TGTGCCAGCAGTTTGGGGCAGCCCCTCCACTTT. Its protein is CASSLGQPLHF.

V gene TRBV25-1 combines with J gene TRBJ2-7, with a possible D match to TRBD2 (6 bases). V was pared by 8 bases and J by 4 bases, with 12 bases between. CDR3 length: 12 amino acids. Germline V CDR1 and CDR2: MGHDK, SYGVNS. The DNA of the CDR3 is TGTGCCAGCGGGGGACTTTCTTACGAGCAGTACTTC. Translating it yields CASGGLSYEQYF.

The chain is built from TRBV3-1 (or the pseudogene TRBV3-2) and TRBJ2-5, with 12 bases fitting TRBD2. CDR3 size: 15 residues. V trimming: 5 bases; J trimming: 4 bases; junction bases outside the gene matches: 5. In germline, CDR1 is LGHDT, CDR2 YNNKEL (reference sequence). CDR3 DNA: TGTGCCAGCAGCGCCGGGACTAGCGGGTCAGAGACCCAGTACTTC. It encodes CASSAGTSGSETQYF.

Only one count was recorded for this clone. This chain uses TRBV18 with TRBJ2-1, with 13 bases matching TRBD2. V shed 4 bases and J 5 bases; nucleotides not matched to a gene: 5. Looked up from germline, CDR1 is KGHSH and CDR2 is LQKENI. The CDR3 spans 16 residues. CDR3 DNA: TGTGCCAGCTCACTGACGGGACTAGCGGGAAACAATGAGCAGTTCTTC. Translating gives CASSLTGLAGNNEQFF.